The 16 T cell receptor beta chains below come from one sample, sequenced in a study of Tregs in tolerant kidney transplant recipients. Only in-frame clones appear in the TCRdb table, and some are missing; sequencing was by immunoSEQ multiplex PCR. The data contain over 50,000 clones, 75% to 90% of them singletons. The input for sequencing was Tregs from blood, taken before the transplant. These receptors all stem from a human donor who received a combined kidney and bone marrow transplant.

This chain joins TRBV13 and TRBJ2-2; TRBD2 matches at 11 bases. Unmatched junction bases numbered 3, after V lost 3 bases and J lost 6 bases. The CDR3 loop spans 15 amino acids. CDR1 and CDR2 from the germline V gene are PRHDT and FYEKMQ (reference sequence). The CDR3: CASSFSGGAAGELFF. CDR3 DNA sequence: TGTGCCAGCAGCTTTAGCGGGGGGGCCGCCGGGGAGCTGTTTTTT.

The chain carries TRBV7-9 and TRBJ1-1; 9 nucleotides agree with TRBD1. V gave up 2 bases and J gave up 4 bases; unmatched junction bases: 8. Germline V gene data show CDR1 as SEHNR and CDR2 as FQNEAQ (reference sequence). This CDR3 is built from 16 residues. CDR3 coding DNA: TGTGCCAGCAGCTTATTACAGGGGGCCGATGGCACTGAAGCTTTCTTT. It encodes CASSLLQGADGTEAFF. The full variable domain, completed using reference TRBV7-9 and TRBJ1-1, is DTGVSQNPRHKITKRGQNVTFRCDPISEHNRLYWYRQTLGQGPEFLTYFQNEAQLEKSRLLSDRFSAERPKGSFSTLEIQRTEQGDSAMYLCASSLLQGADGTEAFFGQGTRLTVV.

The table lists this clone with a count of one. The rearrangement joins TRBV4-1 to TRBJ2-5, with D perhaps TRBD1 or TRBD2 (5 bases each). V was clipped by 3 bases and J by 4 bases, with 21 bases between them. Germline CDR1 is MGHRA and CDR2 is YSYEKL. The CDR3 runs to 17 residues. The CDR3 reads CASSQRGQGVQGETQYF. The CDR3 bases are TGCGCCAGCAGCCAGAGGGGTCAGGGCGTGCAGGGAGAGACCCAGTACTTC.

The gene calls are TRBV9 and TRBJ2-1, with a possible D match to TRBD2 (6 bases). This CDR3 is 17 amino acids long. CDR1 and CDR2 (germline): SGDLS, YYNGEE. V was pared by 0 bases and J by 2 bases, with 15 bases between. CDR3 DNA sequence: TGTGCCAGCAGCGTAGTGGGTACTAGCCAGACCTACAATGAGCAGTTCTTC. It codes for CASSVVGTSQTYNEQFF.

The rearrangement links TRBV6-1 to TRBJ1-5; D possibly corresponds to TRBD1 (6 bases). V gave up 7 bases and J gave up 6 bases, with 16 bases separating them. The CDR3 contains 14 residues. The germline V gene encodes CDR1 MNHNS and CDR2 SASEGT. The CDR3 loop is CASTEGVISQPQHF. The CDR3 DNA follows: TGTGCCAGCACCGAGGGGGTGATAAGTCAGCCCCAGCATTTT.

The V gene is TRBV11-2, the J gene TRBJ2-5; 9 positions agree with TRBD2. The J call may be incorrect, as the DNA end agrees better with TRBJ2-7. Germline V gene sequence: CDR1 SGHAT, CDR2 FQNNGV. The CDR3 is 15 residues long. The CDR3: CASSRLAGGWSEQYF. DNA for the CDR3: TGTGCCAGCAGTCGATTGGCGGGAGGGTGGAGCGAGCAGTACTTC.

The chain joins TRBV12-5 to TRBJ1-4, with D tentatively TRBD1 (5 bases). The CDR3 covers 14 residues. CDR1 is LGHNT and CDR2 is FRNRAP in the germline V gene. V lost 8 bases and J lost 7, with 17 bases in between. CDR3 region: CASTRQGGSEKLFF. DNA for the CDR3: TGTGCTAGTACCCGGCAGGGAGGGAGTGAAAAACTGTTTTTT.

The rearrangement joins TRBV5-1 to TRBJ2-6; possibly TRBD1 for D (6 bases). Germline V lookup: CDR1 SGHRS, CDR2 YFSETQ. V lost 4 bases and J 2 bases, leaving 10 bases between the germline ends. This CDR3 spans 15 amino acids. CDR3 loop: CASSVWTAGANVLTF. The CDR3 DNA sequence: TGCGCCAGCAGCGTTTGGACAGCTGGGGCCAACGTCCTGACTTTC.

The chain is built from TRBV11-2 and TRBJ2-7, with 11 bases matching TRBD2. CDR1 and CDR2 (germline): SGHAT, FQNNGV. The CDR3 has 17 residues. Losses at the gene ends were 5 bases for V and 4 bases for J; bases not matched to a gene: 13. CDR3 DNA sequence: TGTGCCAGCAGCCCGCAACTAGCGGGGGAGCGGGGGTACGAGCAGTACTTC. Residues: CASSPQLAGERGYEQYF.

The chain recombines TRBV19 with TRBJ1-2; no reliable D call. CDR3 length equals 15 residues. V was trimmed by 5 bases and J by 1 base, leaving 14 bases between them. Germline V gene lookup returns CDR1 LNHDA and CDR2 SQIVND (reference sequence). The CDR3 DNA reads TGTGCCAGTAGTCCCCTCCCCAGCAATAACTATGGCTACACCTTC. This encodes CASSPLPSNNYGYTF.

This chain connects TRBV5-1 to TRBJ2-6, with D unclear. The CDR3 has 15 residues. Trimming removed 4 bases from V and 2 bases from J, with 10 bases in between. Germline V lookup: CDR1 SGHRS, CDR2 YFSETQ. CDR3 amino acids: CASSPGRPGANVLTF. CDR3 DNA sequence: TGCGCCAGCAGCCCAGGACGCCCTGGGGCCAACGTCCTGACTTTC.

In regard to this clone: Other DNA sequences of this sample code for an identical CDR3. The CDR3 spells CASSLVGGNYGYTF. DNA of the CDR3: TGCGCCAGCAGCTTGGTTGGGGGGAACTATGGCTACACCTTC. The chain combines TRBV5-1 with TRBJ1-2; D is perhaps TRBD1 (5 bases). This CDR3 comprises 14 residues. V lost 0 bases, J lost 2 bases, and 8 bases lay in between. Germline values: CDR1 SGHRS, CDR2 YFSETQ.

The genes are TRBV18 and TRBJ2-7, with D maybe TRBD2 (5 bases). The germline V gene has CDR1 KGHSH and CDR2 LQKENI. CDR3 length: 12 residues. V was cut by 3 bases and J by 13 bases, with 16 bases left in between. CDR3: CASSPPNSRGYF. The CDR3 DNA reads TGTGCCAGCTCACCCCCGAATTCCCGGGGTTACTTC.

The rearrangement uses TRBV18 and TRBJ2-1; 8 positions match TRBD1. This CDR3 has 15 amino acids. The V gene's germline CDR1 is KGHSH and CDR2 LQKENI. V trimming: 4 bases; J trimming: 4 bases; junction bases outside the gene matches: 6. In nucleotides, the CDR3 is TGTGCCAGCTCACAGACCGGGACAGGATACAATGAGCAGTTCTTC. Translated: CASSQTGTGYNEQFF.

This clone was found once. The V and J genes are TRBV27 and TRBJ2-5; TRBD1 aligns across 7 bases. Trimming took 3 bases from V and 5 from J; bases not matched to a gene: 15. Germline assignment: CDR1 MNHEY and CDR2 SMNVEV (reference sequence). The CDR3 is 17 residues long. CDR3 nucleotides: TGTGCCAGCAGTTTCCTCGGACAGGAAGGGCCACATGAGACCCAGTACTTC. It encodes CASSFLGQEGPHETQYF.

The V gene is TRBV6-5, the J gene TRBJ2-7; maybe TRBD2 (5 bases). Trimming cost V 6 bases and J 3 bases, with 9 bases left between them. CDR1 is MNHEY and CDR2 is SVGAGI in the germline V gene. CDR3 size: 12 residues. CDR3 in amino acids: CASSLDYYEQYF. CDR3 nucleotides: TGTGCCAGCAGCCTAGACTACTACGAGCAGTACTTC.